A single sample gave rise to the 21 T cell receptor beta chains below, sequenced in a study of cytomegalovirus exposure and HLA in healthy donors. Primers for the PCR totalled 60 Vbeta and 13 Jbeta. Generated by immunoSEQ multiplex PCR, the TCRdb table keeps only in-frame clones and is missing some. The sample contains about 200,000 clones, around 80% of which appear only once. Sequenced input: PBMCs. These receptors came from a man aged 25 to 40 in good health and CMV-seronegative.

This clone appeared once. CDR3 sequence (DNA): TGTGCCAGCAGCTACCAGGAGGGCACTGAAGCTTTCTTT. Amino acids: CASSYQEGTEAFF. The V call is TRBV7-9, the J call TRBJ1-1; D remains ambiguous. V lost 4 bases, J lost 4 bases, and 10 bases lay in between. This CDR3 region has 13 residues. The germline V gene encodes CDR1 SEHNR and CDR2 FQNEAQ (reference sequence).

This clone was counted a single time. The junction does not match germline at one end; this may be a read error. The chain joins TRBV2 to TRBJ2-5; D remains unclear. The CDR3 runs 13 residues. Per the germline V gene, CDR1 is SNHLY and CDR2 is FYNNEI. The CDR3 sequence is CASSEPRGEAQYF. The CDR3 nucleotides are TGTGCCAGCAGTGAACCCCGAGGAGAGGCCCAGTACTTC.

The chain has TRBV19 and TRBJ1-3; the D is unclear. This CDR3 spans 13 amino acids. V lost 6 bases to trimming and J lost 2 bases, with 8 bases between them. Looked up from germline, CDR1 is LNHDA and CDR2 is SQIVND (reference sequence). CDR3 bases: TGTGCCAGTAGACTAGTAGCTGGAAACACCATATATTTT. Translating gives CASRLVAGNTIYF.

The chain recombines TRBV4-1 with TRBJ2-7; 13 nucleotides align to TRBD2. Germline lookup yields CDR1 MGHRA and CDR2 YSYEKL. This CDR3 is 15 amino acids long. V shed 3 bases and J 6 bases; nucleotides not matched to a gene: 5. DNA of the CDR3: TGCGCCAGCAGCCAGCAACTAGCGGGGGGGCCCGAGCAGTACTTC. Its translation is CASSQQLAGGPEQYF.

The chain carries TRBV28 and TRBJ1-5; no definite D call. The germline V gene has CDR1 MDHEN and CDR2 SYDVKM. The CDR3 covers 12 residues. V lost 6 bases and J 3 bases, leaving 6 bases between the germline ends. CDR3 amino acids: CASRTSNQPQHF. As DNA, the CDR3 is TGTGCCAGCAGGACATCCAATCAGCCCCAGCATTTT.

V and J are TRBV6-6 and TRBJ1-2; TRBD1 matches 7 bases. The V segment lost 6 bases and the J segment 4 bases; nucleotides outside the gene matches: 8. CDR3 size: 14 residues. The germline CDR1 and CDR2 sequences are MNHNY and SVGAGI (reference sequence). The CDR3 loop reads CASSPDRSPYGYTF. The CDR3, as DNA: TGTGCCAGCAGCCCGGACAGGTCACCCTATGGCTACACCTTC.

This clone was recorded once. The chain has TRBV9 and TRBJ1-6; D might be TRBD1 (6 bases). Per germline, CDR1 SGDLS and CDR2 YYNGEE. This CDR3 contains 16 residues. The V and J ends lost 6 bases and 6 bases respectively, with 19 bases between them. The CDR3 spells CASTKGGGAGNSPLHF. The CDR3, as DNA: TGTGCCAGCACCAAAGGGGGAGGGGCAGGTAATTCACCCCTCCACTTT. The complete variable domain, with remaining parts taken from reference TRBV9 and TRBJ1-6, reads DSGVTQTPKHLITATGQRVTLRCSPRSGDLSVYWYQQSLDQGLQFLIQYYNGEERAKGNILERFSAQQFPDLHSELNLSSLELGDSALYFCASTKGGGAGNSPLHFGNGTRLTVT.

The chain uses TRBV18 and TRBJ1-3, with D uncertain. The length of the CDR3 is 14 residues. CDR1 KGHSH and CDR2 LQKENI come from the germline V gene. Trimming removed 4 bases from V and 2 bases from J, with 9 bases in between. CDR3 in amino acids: CASSLKSPGNTIYF. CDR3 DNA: TGTGCCAGCTCACTGAAGAGTCCTGGAAACACCATATATTTT.

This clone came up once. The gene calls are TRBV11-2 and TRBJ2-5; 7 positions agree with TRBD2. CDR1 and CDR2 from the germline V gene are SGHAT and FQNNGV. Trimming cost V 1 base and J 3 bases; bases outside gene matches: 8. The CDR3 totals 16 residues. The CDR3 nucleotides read TGTGCCAGCAGCTTAGTTGGACTAGAGAGTGAAGAGACCCAGTACTTC. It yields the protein CASSLVGLESEETQYF. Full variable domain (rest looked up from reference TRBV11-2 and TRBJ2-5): EAGVAQSPRYKIIEKRQSVAFWCNPISGHATLYWYQQILGQGPKLLIQFQNNGVVDDSQLPKDRFSAERLKGVDSTLKIQPAKLEDSAVYLCASSLVGLESEETQYFGPGTRLLVL.

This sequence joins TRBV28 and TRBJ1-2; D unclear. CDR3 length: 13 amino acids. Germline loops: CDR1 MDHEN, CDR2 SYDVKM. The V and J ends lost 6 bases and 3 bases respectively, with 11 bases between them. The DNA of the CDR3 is TGTGCCAGCAGGGGGAGGGAGTACTATGGCTACACCTTC. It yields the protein CASRGREYYGYTF.

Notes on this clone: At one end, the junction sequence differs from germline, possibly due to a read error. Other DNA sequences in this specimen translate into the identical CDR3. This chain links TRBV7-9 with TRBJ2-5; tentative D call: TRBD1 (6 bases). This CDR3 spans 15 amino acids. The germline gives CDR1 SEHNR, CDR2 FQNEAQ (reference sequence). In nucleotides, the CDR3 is TGTGCCAGCAGCCCCCGGACAGTTTTGGGGGAGACTCAGTACTTC. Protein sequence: CASSPRTVLGETQYF. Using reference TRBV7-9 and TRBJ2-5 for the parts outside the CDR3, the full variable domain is DTGVSQNPRHKITKRGQNVTFRCDPISEHNRLYWYRQTLGQGPEFLTYFQNEAQLEKSRLLSDRFSAERPKGSFSTLEIQRTEQGDSAMYLCASSPRTVLGETQYFGPGTRLLVL.

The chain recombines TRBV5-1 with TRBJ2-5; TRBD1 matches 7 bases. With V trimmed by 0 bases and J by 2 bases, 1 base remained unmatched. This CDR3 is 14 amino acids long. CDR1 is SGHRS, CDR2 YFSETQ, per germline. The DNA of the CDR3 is TGCGCCAGCAGCTTGGAGGGACAGCAAGAGACCCAGTACTTC. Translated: CASSLEGQQETQYF.

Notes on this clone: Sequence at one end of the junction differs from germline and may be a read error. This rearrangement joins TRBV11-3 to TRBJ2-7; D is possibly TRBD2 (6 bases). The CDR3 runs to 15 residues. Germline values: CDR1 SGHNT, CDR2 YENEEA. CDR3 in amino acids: CASSLDAGPSFEQYF. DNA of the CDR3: TGTGCCAGCAGCTTAGATGCGGGGCCTTCCTTCGAGCAGTACTTC.

CDR3 DNA sequence: TGTGCCAGTAGTATCGGTAGGACAGAGAACACTGAAGCTTTCTTT. It translates to CASSIGRTENTEAFF. This sequence joins TRBV19 and TRBJ1-1; D is perhaps TRBD1 (6 bases). This CDR3 region has 15 residues. V lost 3 bases and J 1 base, leaving 12 bases between the germline ends. CDR1 is LNHDA and CDR2 is SQIVND in the germline V gene (reference sequence).

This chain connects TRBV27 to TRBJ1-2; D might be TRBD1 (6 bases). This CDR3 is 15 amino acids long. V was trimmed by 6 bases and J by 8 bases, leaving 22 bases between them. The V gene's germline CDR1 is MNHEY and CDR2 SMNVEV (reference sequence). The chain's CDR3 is CASRTNGLQGEGYTF. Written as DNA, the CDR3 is TGTGCCAGCAGGACCAATGGGCTACAGGGAGAGGGCTACACCTTC.

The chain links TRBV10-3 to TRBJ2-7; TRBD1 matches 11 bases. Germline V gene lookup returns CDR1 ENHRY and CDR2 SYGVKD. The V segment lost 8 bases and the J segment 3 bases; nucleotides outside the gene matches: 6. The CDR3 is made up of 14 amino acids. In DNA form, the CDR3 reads TGTGCCATCGCAGCCGGGACAGGGGGCTACGAGCAGTACTTC. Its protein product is CAIAAGTGGYEQYF.

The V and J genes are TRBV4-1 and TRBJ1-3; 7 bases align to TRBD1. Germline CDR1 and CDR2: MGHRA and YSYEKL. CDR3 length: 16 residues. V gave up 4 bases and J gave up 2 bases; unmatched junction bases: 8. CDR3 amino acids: CASSLPDRDPGNTIYF. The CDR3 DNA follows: TGCGCCAGCAGCCTCCCCGACAGGGACCCTGGAAACACCATATATTTT.

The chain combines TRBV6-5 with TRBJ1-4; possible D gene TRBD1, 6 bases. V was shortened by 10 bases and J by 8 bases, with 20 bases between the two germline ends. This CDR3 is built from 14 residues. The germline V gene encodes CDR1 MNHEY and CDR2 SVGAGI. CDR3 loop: CATRGGGWREKLFF. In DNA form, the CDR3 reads TGTGCCACCAGGGGCGGGGGCTGGAGGGAAAAACTGTTTTTT.

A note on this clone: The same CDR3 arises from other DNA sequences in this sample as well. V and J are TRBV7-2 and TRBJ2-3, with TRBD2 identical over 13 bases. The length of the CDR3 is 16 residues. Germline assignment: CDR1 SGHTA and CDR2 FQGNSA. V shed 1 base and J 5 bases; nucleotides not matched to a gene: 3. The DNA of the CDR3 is TGTGCCAGCAGCTTAGAACTAGCGGGGGGGGGAGATACGCAGTATTTT. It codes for CASSLELAGGGDTQYF.

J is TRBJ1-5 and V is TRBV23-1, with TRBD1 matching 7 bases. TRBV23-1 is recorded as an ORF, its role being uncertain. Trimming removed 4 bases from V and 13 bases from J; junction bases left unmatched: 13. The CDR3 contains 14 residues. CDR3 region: CASSPRDSRCPQHF. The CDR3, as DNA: TGCGCCAGCAGTCCAAGGGACAGTCGATGTCCGCAGCATTTT.

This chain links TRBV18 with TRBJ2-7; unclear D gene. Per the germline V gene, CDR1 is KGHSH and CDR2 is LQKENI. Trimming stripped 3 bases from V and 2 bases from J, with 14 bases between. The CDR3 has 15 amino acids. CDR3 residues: CASSPLMTLAYEQYF. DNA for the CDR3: TGTGCCAGCTCACCCCTTATGACACTGGCCTACGAGCAGTACTTC.